The rows below give T cell receptor beta chains drawn from one sample of a study of T-cell memory formation after mild COVID-19. TCRdb analysed the 5' RACE reads with MiXCR anew, one entry per CDR3 protein. The table shows just under 150,000 distinct CDR3 sequences, with approximately 5.7% occurring only once. The sample consisted of PBMCs or a T cell subset sorted from them (not recorded which). The source of these receptors is an adult woman who had mild COVID-19 (a few samples of this study predate the infection). Cell type and time point are not known. The CDR3 runs from the conserved cysteine through the conserved F or W. D genes are given only for firm matches. Size tells how often a clone was seen (once, few, many) or the class of an expanded clone, and some rows leave it out.

V gene,clone size,D gene,J gene,CDR3 protein
TRBV5-1,many,TRBD2,TRBJ2-4,CASSRLAGGNLAKNIQYF
TRBV3-1,many,.,TRBJ2-3,CASSQAKGTTTDTQYF
TRBV7-9,many,.,TRBJ2-7,CASSARDRYEQYF
TRBV10-3,few,TRBD1,TRBJ2-7,CAISDLGQGGYEQYF
TRBV5-1,many,TRBD2,TRBJ2-5,CASRLGGLAGQETQYF
TRBV20-1,many,TRBD2,TRBJ2-1,CSARSTGLVRSEQFF
TRBV7-2,few,TRBD2,TRBJ2-2,CASSAPGLANTGELFF
TRBV7-9,.,TRBD2,TRBJ2-1,CASSPTSGRIRNEQFF
TRBV5-1,many,TRBD1,TRBJ1-1,CASSQSGTGVTEAFF
TRBV20-1,.,.,TRBJ2-2,CSAPRTLSPNTGELIF
TRBV6-2/TRBV6-3,many,.,TRBJ2-2,CASSKRTANLFTGELFF
TRBV2,few,.,TRBJ1-4,CASRLEQGPTNEKLFF
TRBV15,many,TRBD2,TRBJ2-1,CATKTGGNQYNEQFF
TRBV4-3,many,TRBD1,TRBJ2-5,CASSHTQGAGTQYF
TRBV6-5,many,.,TRBJ2-3,CASSLRGPQSTDTQYF
TRBV11-2,few,TRBD2,TRBJ2-1,CASSLEGGLAGVFF
TRBV12-3/TRBV12-4,.,.,TRBJ2-7,CASSRRYEQYF
TRBV20-1,few,.,TRBJ1-2,CSARFLGDPPSYGYTF
TRBV7-9,.,.,TRBJ1-1,CASSSTREAFF
TRBV25-1,.,TRBD1,TRBJ1-2,CASRQTGGNYGYTF
TRBV24-1,many,.,TRBJ2-7,CATSGSRQVYEQYF
TRBV7-9,few,.,TRBJ2-7,CASSTPPGEQYF
TRBV7-2,.,TRBD1,TRBJ1-5,CASSLGQGSGNQPQHF
TRBV19,few,.,TRBJ2-3,CASSSRVTDTQYF
TRBV24-1,.,TRBD2,TRBJ2-1,CATSETSGDYNEQFF
TRBV24-1,few,TRBD2,TRBJ2-3,CATSDRTSGSLDTQYF
TRBV4-2,.,.,TRBJ2-7,CASSQDWEYEQYF
TRBV3-1,few,TRBD2,TRBJ2-1,CASGNSGRAVGEQFF
TRBV7-7,many,.,TRBJ2-3,CASSLQRTDTQYF
TRBV6-1,.,TRBD1,TRBJ1-2,CASSVGTVNMGYTF
TRBV14,.,TRBD1,TRBJ2-1,CASSQERQGVDEQFF
TRBV25-1,.,.,TRBJ1-6,CASSPLDGDNSLHF
TRBV24-1,.,TRBD2,TRBJ2-1,CATSELAGGTYNEQFF
TRBV7-9,.,.,TRBJ2-3,CASSPQSGRTDTQYF
TRBV19,many,TRBD2,TRBJ2-1,CASREYSGRSNEQFF
TRBV5-1,many,TRBD1,TRBJ2-1,CASSWASQGANEQFF
TRBV4-3,many,.,TRBJ1-2,CASSQAPSHGYTF
TRBV9,many,.,TRBJ2-1,CASSPQGGAYNEQFF
TRBV29-1,.,.,TRBJ1-1,CSVERVNTEAFF
TRBV12-3/TRBV12-4,.,.,TRBJ1-5,CASRRGLVGNQPQHF
TRBV6-5,many,.,TRBJ1-1,CASNLYGSNTEAFF
TRBV3-1,few,.,TRBJ2-5,CASSQVRARVDF
TRBV20-1,.,.,TRBJ1-6,CSARTQDTYNSPLHF
TRBV29-1,many,TRBD1,TRBJ2-4,CSVAQGENIQYF
TRBV7-3,many,.,TRBJ2-6,CASSPNKPSGANVLTF
TRBV29-1,many,TRBD2,TRBJ2-1,CSGGLAGVINEQFF
TRBV28,few,.,TRBJ1-3,CASSWGRNTIYF
TRBV27,many,.,TRBJ2-5,CASTPRGLFQETQYF